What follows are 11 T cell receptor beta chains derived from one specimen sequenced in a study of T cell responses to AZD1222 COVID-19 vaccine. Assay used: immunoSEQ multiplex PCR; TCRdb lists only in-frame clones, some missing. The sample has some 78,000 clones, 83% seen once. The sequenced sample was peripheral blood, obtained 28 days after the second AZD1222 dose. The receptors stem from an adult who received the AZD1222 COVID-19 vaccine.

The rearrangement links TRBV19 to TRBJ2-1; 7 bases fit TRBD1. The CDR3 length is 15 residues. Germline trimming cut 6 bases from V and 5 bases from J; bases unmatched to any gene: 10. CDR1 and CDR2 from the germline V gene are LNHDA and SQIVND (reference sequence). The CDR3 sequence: CASRPRQGFDNEQFF. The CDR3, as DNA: TGTGCCAGTAGGCCTCGACAGGGATTCGACAATGAGCAGTTCTTC.

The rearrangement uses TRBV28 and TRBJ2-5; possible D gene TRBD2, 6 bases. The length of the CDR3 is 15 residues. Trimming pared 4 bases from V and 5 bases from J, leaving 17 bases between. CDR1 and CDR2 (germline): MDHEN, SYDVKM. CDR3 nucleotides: TGTGCCAGCAGTTCCACCCTGGGGGGTCGGGAGACCCAGTACTTC. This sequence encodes CASSSTLGGRETQYF. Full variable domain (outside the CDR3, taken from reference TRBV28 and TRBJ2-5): DVKVTQSSRYLVKRTGEKVFLECVQDMDHENMFWYRQDPGLGLRLIYFSYDVKMKEKGDIPEGYSVSREKKERFSLILESASTNQTSMYLCASSSTLGGRETQYFGPGTRLLVL.

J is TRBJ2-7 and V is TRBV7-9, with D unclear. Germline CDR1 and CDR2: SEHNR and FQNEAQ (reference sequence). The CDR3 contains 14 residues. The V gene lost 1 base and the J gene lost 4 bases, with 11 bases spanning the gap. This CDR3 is CASSLEARRYEQYF. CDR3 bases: TGTGCCAGCAGCTTAGAAGCGAGAAGGTACGAGCAGTACTTC. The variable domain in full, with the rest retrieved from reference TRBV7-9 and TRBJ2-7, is DTGVSQNPRHKITKRGQNVTFRCDPISEHNRLYWYRQTLGQGPEFLTYFQNEAQLEKSRLLSDRFSAERPKGSFSTLEIQRTEQGDSAMYLCASSLEARRYEQYFGPGTRLTVT.

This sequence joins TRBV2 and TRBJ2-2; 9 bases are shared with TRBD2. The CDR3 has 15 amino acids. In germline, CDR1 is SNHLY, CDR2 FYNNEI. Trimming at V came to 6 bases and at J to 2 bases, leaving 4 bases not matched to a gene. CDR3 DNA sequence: TGTGCCAGCAGCTGGGGACTAGCCAACACCGGGGAGCTGTTTTTT. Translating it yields CASSWGLANTGELFF.

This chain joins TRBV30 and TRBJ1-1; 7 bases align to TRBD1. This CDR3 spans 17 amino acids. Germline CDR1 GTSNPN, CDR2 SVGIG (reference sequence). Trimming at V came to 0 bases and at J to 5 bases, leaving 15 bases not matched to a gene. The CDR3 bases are TGTGCCTGGAGTGTACTTCAGACAGGGAGTTTTGTGACTGAAGCTTTCTTT. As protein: CAWSVLQTGSFVTEAFF.

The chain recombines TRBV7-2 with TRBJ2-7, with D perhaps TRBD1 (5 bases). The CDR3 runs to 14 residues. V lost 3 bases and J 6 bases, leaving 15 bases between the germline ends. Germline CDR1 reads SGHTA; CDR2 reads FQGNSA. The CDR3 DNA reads TGTGCCAGCAGCTTTCAGGGTAATCTGGTCGAGCAGTACTTC. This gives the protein CASSFQGNLVEQYF.

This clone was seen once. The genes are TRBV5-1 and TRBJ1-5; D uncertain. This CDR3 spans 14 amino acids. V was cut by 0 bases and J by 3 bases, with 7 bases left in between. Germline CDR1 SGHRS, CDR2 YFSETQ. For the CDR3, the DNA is TGCGCCAGCAGCTTGGACGGACTCAATCAGCCCCAGCATTTT. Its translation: CASSLDGLNQPQHF.

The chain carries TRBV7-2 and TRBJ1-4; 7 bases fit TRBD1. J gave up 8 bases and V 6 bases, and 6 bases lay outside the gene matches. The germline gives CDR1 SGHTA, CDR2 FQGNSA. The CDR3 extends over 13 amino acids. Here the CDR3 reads CASRLTGREKLFF. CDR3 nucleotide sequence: TGTGCCAGCAGACTGACAGGGAGGGAAAAACTGTTTTTT.

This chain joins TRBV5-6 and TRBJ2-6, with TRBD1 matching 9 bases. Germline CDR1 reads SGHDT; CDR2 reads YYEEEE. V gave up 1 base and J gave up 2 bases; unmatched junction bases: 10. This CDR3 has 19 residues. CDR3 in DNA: TGTGCCAGCAGCTTGTTCGTGAGGACAGGGGTGGCTGGGGCCAACGTCCTGACTTTC. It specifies CASSLFVRTGVAGANVLTF.

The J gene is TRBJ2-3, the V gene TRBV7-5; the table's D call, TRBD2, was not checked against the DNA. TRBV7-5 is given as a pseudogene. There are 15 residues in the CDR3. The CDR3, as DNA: TGTGCCAGAAGCTTAGCGGGAGGGCCGGGAGATACGCAGTATTTT. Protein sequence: CARSLAGGPGDTQYF.

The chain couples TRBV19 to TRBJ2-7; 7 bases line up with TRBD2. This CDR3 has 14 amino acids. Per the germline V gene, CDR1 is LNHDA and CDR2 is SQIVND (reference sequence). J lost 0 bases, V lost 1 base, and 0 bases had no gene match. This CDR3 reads CASSIGGGSYEQYF. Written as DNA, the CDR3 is TGTGCCAGTAGTATAGGGGGGGGCTCCTACGAGCAGTACTTC.